The 16 T cell receptor beta chains below come from one sample, sequenced in a study of OX40 agonist ivuxolimab in advanced cancers. Assay: immunoSEQ multiplex PCR; the TCRdb copy retains only in-frame clones and omits some. The sample consists of 50,000 to 75,000 clones, around 90% of them appearing once. The source material was CD4+ or CD8+ T cells sorted from blood, sampled in a trial of the OX40 agonist ivuxolimab. These receptor sequences come from an adult with an advanced solid tumor such as melanoma, head and neck, liver or kidney cancer.

CDR3 residues: CASSLDRSREQFF. As DNA, the CDR3 is TGTGCCAGCAGCTTAGATCGCTCAAGGGAGCAGTTCTTC. The chain couples TRBV11-3 to TRBJ2-1; D unresolved. Germline V gene sequence: CDR1 SGHNT, CDR2 YENEEA. V was shortened by 0 bases and J by 10 bases, with 10 bases between the two germline ends. This CDR3 is 13 amino acids long.

The rearrangement uses TRBV9 and TRBJ2-3, with D perhaps being TRBD1 or TRBD2 (6 bases each). The CDR3 totals 16 residues. Trimming removed 0 bases from V and 0 bases from J, with 11 bases in between. Germline loops: CDR1 SGDLS, CDR2 YYNGEE. This chain's CDR3 is CASSVVGGRSTDTQYF. The CDR3 nucleotides read TGTGCCAGCAGCGTAGTAGGGGGGAGGAGCACAGATACGCAGTATTTT.

V usage is TRBV5-1 and J usage is TRBJ1-1; D remains ambiguous. The CDR3 has 14 residues. Trimming took off 0 bases at V and 6 bases at J, with 12 bases between the two ends. Germline V gene data show CDR1 as SGHRS and CDR2 as YFSETQ. The CDR3 sequence: CASSLGGEGSEAFF. CDR3 in DNA: TGCGCCAGCAGCTTGGGCGGGGAAGGGTCTGAAGCTTTCTTT.

The chain links TRBV5-1 to TRBJ1-6, with 11 nucleotides matching TRBD1. Germline lookup yields CDR1 SGHRS and CDR2 YFSETQ. CDR3 size: 14 residues. The V segment lost 4 bases and the J segment 9 bases; nucleotides outside the gene matches: 3. CDR3: CASSPGTGGSPLHF. CDR3 in DNA: TGCGCCAGCAGCCCCGGGACAGGGGGTTCACCCCTCCACTTT. Full variable domain (missing parts from reference TRBV5-1 and TRBJ1-6): KAGVTQTPRYLIKTRGQQVTLSCSPISGHRSVSWYQQTPGQGLQFLFEYFSETQRNKGNFPGRFSGRQFSNSRSEMNVSTLELGDSALYLCASSPGTGGSPLHFGNGTRLTVT.

This clone was counted a single time. The chain combines TRBV5-1 with TRBJ1-1, with D perhaps TRBD1 (6 bases). Germline CDR1 reads SGHRS; CDR2 reads YFSETQ. With 0 bases removed from V and 12 bases from J, the gap between germline ends came to 21 bases. The CDR3 is 15 residues long. The CDR3 sequence: CASSLVVVGTGRPFF. The DNA for the CDR3 is TGCGCCAGCAGCTTGGTGGTGGTGGGAACAGGGCGGCCTTTCTTT.

The chain recombines TRBV19 with TRBJ2-1; 7 nucleotides align to TRBD2. The CDR3 extends over 14 amino acids. Germline loops: CDR1 LNHDA, CDR2 SQIVND (reference sequence). V shed 3 bases and J 4 bases; nucleotides not matched to a gene: 3. This CDR3 reads CASSILSGYNEQFF. CDR3 nucleotide sequence: TGTGCCAGTAGTATCCTTAGCGGGTACAATGAGCAGTTCTTC.

CDR3 DNA sequence: TGTGCCAGCAGCTTAAGCAGCAATCAGCCCCAGCATTTT. It encodes CASSLSSNQPQHF. The gene calls are TRBV7-2 and TRBJ1-5; D is unresolved. V lost 2 bases and J 1 base, leaving 3 bases between the germline ends. This CDR3 has 13 amino acids. Germline CDR1 reads SGHTA; CDR2 reads FQGNSA.

This chain joins TRBV18 and TRBJ1-1; D call uncertain. The V gene lost 5 bases and the J gene lost 0 bases, with 10 bases spanning the gap. This CDR3 spans 14 amino acids. CDR1 is KGHSH and CDR2 is LQKENI in the germline V gene. This CDR3 reads CASSAEAVNTEAFF. Written as DNA, the CDR3 is TGTGCCAGCTCAGCCGAGGCGGTGAACACTGAAGCTTTCTTT.

This clone was seen only a few times. The chain combines TRBV4-2 with TRBJ2-7; unclear D gene. This CDR3 is 14 amino acids long. The V gene's germline CDR1 is LGHNA and CDR2 YNFKEQ. Trimming cost V 1 base and J 3 bases, with 10 bases left between them. The CDR3 sequence: CASSQANSGYEQYF. DNA of the CDR3: TGTGCCAGCAGCCAAGCAAATTCGGGCTACGAGCAGTACTTC.

This chain connects TRBV19 to TRBJ2-4; maybe TRBD2 (7 bases). Trimming pared 3 bases from V and 7 bases from J, leaving 22 bases between. Germline CDR1 reads LNHDA; CDR2 reads SQIVND (reference sequence). There are 17 residues in the CDR3. CDR3 sequence reads: CASSMRRGGRVGNIQYF. The CDR3 DNA is TGTGCCAGTAGTATGCGTCGCGGGGGCCGCGTCGGGAACATTCAGTACTTC.

This chain connects TRBV14 to TRBJ2-3; D remains ambiguous. Trimming left V 6 bases short and J 3 bases short, with 13 bases between. From germline, CDR1 is SGHDN and CDR2 FVKESK. This CDR3 is 14 amino acids long. Here the CDR3 reads CASSPRRKTDTQYF. In DNA form, the CDR3 reads TGTGCCAGCAGTCCCCGTCGAAAAACAGATACGCAGTATTTT.

The genes are TRBV6-1 and TRBJ2-7, with a weak D call TRBD2 (5 bases). Per germline, CDR1 MNHNS and CDR2 SASEGT. This CDR3 comprises 14 residues. Between the trimmed V and J ends, which lost 9 bases and 5 bases, there was a span of 20 bases. CDR3 in DNA: TGTGCCAGTAAACTAGACCACGGAAGAGACGAGCAGTACTTC. It yields the protein CASKLDHGRDEQYF.

The V call is TRBV7-2, the J call TRBJ2-3; 7 bases match TRBD2. CDR1 is SGHTA and CDR2 is FQGNSA in the germline V gene. CDR3 length equals 14 residues. V trimming: 3 bases; J trimming: 6 bases; junction bases outside the gene matches: 6. The CDR3 DNA follows: TGTGCCAGCAGCTTTTCGACTAGCTCCGATACGCAGTATTTT. This encodes CASSFSTSSDTQYF.

The chain recombines TRBV10-1 with TRBJ2-7; D is ambiguous. CDR1 WNHNN and CDR2 SYGVQD come from the germline V gene (reference sequence). This CDR3 contains 12 residues. V was clipped by 3 bases and J by 1 base, with 4 bases between them. In nucleotides, the CDR3 is TGCGCCAGCAGTGATCGGTCCTACGAGCAGTACTTC. Amino acids: CASSDRSYEQYF.

The chain's CDR3 is CAWSAGRLAGVTRETQYF. CDR3 nucleotide sequence: TGTGCCTGGAGTGCTGGTAGGCTAGCGGGGGTGACCCGGGAGACCCAGTACTTC. The chain has TRBV30 and TRBJ2-5, with 10 bases fitting TRBD2. V lost 1 base, J lost 5 bases, and 16 bases stayed unmatched. Germline V gene sequence: CDR1 GTSNPN, CDR2 SVGIG (reference sequence). This CDR3 comprises 18 residues.

The rearrangement uses TRBV19 and TRBJ1-5; D not certain. Per germline, CDR1 LNHDA and CDR2 SQIVND (reference sequence). V shed 6 bases and J shed 2 bases, with 17 bases lying between them. The CDR3 consists of 16 residues. Here the CDR3 DNA reads TGTGCCAGTAGGAAATCTTTCGGTTATGGCAATCAGCCCCAGCATTTT. This gives the protein CASRKSFGYGNQPQHF.